This T cell receptor (beta chain) was identified in a study of cytomegalovirus exposure and HLA in healthy donors. The PCR ran on 60 Vbeta and 13 Jbeta primers. Method: immunoSEQ multiplex PCR; TCRdb's copy keeps in-frame clones and lacks some. The sample includes roughly 98,000 clones, 62% of them seen just once. Deletions cut 6 bases from V and 5 bases from J, with 13 bases between. This CDR3 region has 13 residues. Germline V gene sequence: CDR1 MDHEN, CDR2 SYDVKM. The source of this sequence is a woman in her thirties in good health and CMV-seropositive. The sample consisted of PBMCs. The rearrangement links TRBV28 to TRBJ1-2; the D gene is possibly TRBD1 (5 bases). DNA for the CDR3: TGTGCCAGCAGCCAGGGTATCCTATATGGCTACACCTTC. It yields the protein CASSQGILYGYTF.